These 29 T cell receptor beta chains came from one sample sequenced in a study of CD8 T cells in Susac syndrome. RNA was extracted with the RNeasy kit, and a quantity of about 0.45 to 1 ug was reverse transcribed using random hexamers. In TCRdb, the immunoSEQ multiplex PCR reads were re-called with MiXCR into one record per CDR3 protein. Here the sample spans about 120,000 distinct CDR3 sequences, under 95% being singletons. Sequenced material: CD8+ T cells from PBMCs. Source of these receptors: a human donor in good health.

The gene calls are TRBV5-1 and TRBJ2-3; no definite D call. V lost 3 bases to trimming and J lost 2 bases, with 13 bases between them. Germline-derived CDR1 and CDR2 are SGHRS and YFSETQ. There are 15 residues in the CDR3. In DNA, the CDR3 is TGCGCCAGCAGCTCCGAACCCCTTAACACAGATACGCAGTATTTT. This sequence encodes CASSSEPLNTDTQYF.

The chain has TRBV10-3 and TRBJ2-1; D call uncertain. V was shortened by 2 bases and J by 0 bases, with 11 bases between the two germline ends. CDR1 and CDR2 (germline): ENHRY, SYGVKD. This CDR3 is 16 amino acids long. CDR3 coding DNA: TGTGCCATCAGTGAGCAGACCCTAAGCTCCTACAATGAGCAGTTCTTC. The encoded protein is CAISEQTLSSYNEQFF.

This rearrangement joins TRBV19 to TRBJ1-2; D uncertain. Per the germline V gene, CDR1 is LNHDA and CDR2 is SQIVND (reference sequence). The CDR3 consists of 15 residues. V was trimmed by 4 bases and J by 7 bases, leaving 19 bases between them. The CDR3 coding sequence is TGTGCCAGTAGTAGCCCCCTCGGAAGCAAGCTTGGCTACACCTTC. Translation: CASSSPLGSKLGYTF.

CDR3 nucleotides: TGTGCCAGCTCAAACTACACAGAGACCCAGTACTTC. Translated, it gives CASSNYTETQYF. V gene TRBV18 combines with J gene TRBJ2-5; D remains ambiguous. The length of the CDR3 is 12 residues. CDR1 is KGHSH, CDR2 LQKENI, per germline. Between the trimmed V and J ends, which lost 5 bases and 4 bases, there was a span of 8 bases.

V is TRBV20-1 and J is TRBJ1-2; no reliable D call. The V gene's germline CDR1 is DFQATT and CDR2 SNEGSKA (reference sequence). This CDR3 spans 15 amino acids. Trimming pared 5 bases from V and 1 base from J, leaving 17 bases between. CDR3 sequence (DNA): TGCAGTGCTTGGGGTCTGACCGGTTTTAACTATGGCTACACCTTC. Encoded protein: CSAWGLTGFNYGYTF.

V gene TRBV29-1 combines with J gene TRBJ2-1; D is undetermined. CDR3 size: 11 residues. The V gene's germline CDR1 is SQVTM and CDR2 ANQGSEA. V was trimmed by 4 bases and J by 2 bases, leaving 3 bases between them. For the CDR3, the DNA is TGCAGCGTTGCCCCCTACAATGAGCAGTTCTTC. Protein product: CSVAPYNEQFF.

The CDR3 nucleotides read TGCAGTGCTAACGACATCTCTGGAAACACCATATATTTT. Residues: CSANDISGNTIYF. The chain uses TRBV20-1 and TRBJ1-3, with no clear D. The CDR3 spans 13 residues. Germline V gives CDR1 DFQATT, CDR2 SNEGSKA (reference sequence). Trimming left V 4 bases short and J 0 bases short, with 7 bases between.

The rearrangement joins TRBV6-1 to TRBJ1-5, with D unclear. Germline V CDR1 and CDR2: MNHNS, SASEGT. Trimming stripped 4 bases from V and 0 bases from J, with 4 bases between. The CDR3 contains 13 residues. CDR3 bases: TGTGCCAGCAGTGTCCGTAGCAATCAGCCCCAGCATTTT. Translated: CASSVRSNQPQHF.

The V call is TRBV4-1, the J call TRBJ2-5; D is possibly TRBD1 or TRBD2 (5 bases each). V lost 5 bases and J 1 base, leaving 14 bases between the germline ends. The CDR3 spans 15 residues. From germline, CDR1 is MGHRA and CDR2 YSYEKL. This CDR3 reads CASSDRDARQETQYF. DNA for the CDR3: TGCGCCAGCAGCGATCGGGACGCGCGCCAAGAGACCCAGTACTTC.

The V and J genes are TRBV5-6 and TRBJ2-1, with a tentative D call TRBD1 (5 bases). Between the trimmed V and J ends, which lost 3 bases and 2 bases, there was a span of 15 bases. The germline V gene has CDR1 SGHDT and CDR2 YYEEEE. The CDR3 sequence is 16 residues long. This CDR3 reads CASSSLMTATYNEQFF. The CDR3 nucleotides are TGTGCCAGCAGCTCCTTAATGACAGCCACCTACAATGAGCAGTTCTTC.

V and J are TRBV9 and TRBJ1-1; D is unresolved. The CDR3 totals 14 residues. Germline V CDR1 and CDR2: SGDLS, YYNGEE. The germline V and J ends were trimmed by 0 bases and 0 bases, with 6 bases remaining between them. The CDR3 loop reads CASSVEQLNTEAFF. The CDR3 DNA reads as TGTGCCAGCAGCGTAGAGCAGTTGAACACTGAAGCTTTCTTT.

V gene TRBV7-2 combines with J gene TRBJ1-4; D ambiguous. From germline, CDR1 is SGHTA and CDR2 FQGNSA. The CDR3 sequence is 15 residues long. With 5 bases removed from V and 2 bases from J, the gap between germline ends came to 12 bases. CDR3 in amino acids: CASSRSAGTNEKLFF. CDR3 coding DNA: TGTGCCAGCAGCCGATCGGCGGGGACTAATGAAAAACTGTTTTTT.

The rearrangement links TRBV28 to TRBJ2-1, with 11 bases fitting TRBD1. Germline assignment: CDR1 MDHEN and CDR2 SYDVKM. CDR3 length: 19 residues. The V gene end was trimmed by 1 base and the J gene end by 7 bases; junction bases not matched to a gene: 15. Written as DNA, the CDR3 is TGTGCCAGCAGTTTATCCGGGACAGGGGGACCCTCTACGTTGAATGAGCAGTTCTTC. It translates to CASSLSGTGGPSTLNEQFF.

The V gene is TRBV9, the J gene TRBJ2-1, with D possibly TRBD1 on 5 matching bases. This CDR3 is built from 15 residues. With 3 bases removed from V and 2 bases from J, the gap between germline ends came to 12 bases. Looked up from germline, CDR1 is SGDLS and CDR2 is YYNGEE. CDR3 loop: CASSDRDSTYNEQFF. The DNA of the CDR3 is TGTGCCAGCAGCGATAGAGACAGCACCTACAATGAGCAGTTCTTC.

V and J are TRBV20-1 and TRBJ1-1; TRBD1 matches at 9 bases. Germline loops: CDR1 DFQATT, CDR2 SNEGSKA (reference sequence). Trimming took 1 base from V and 6 from J; bases not matched to a gene: 9. This CDR3 contains 15 residues. Here the CDR3 reads CSARVTGGWGAEAFF. For the CDR3, the DNA is TGCAGTGCTAGAGTCACAGGGGGCTGGGGTGCTGAAGCTTTCTTT.

The rearrangement links TRBV10-3 to TRBJ2-1, with 7 bases identical to TRBD2. The V gene end was trimmed by 4 bases and the J gene end by 6 bases; junction bases not matched to a gene: 0. The germline CDR1 and CDR2 sequences are ENHRY and SYGVKD. CDR3 length: 12 amino acids. CDR3 DNA sequence: TGTGCCATCAGTGGGGGGGGCAATGAGCAGTTCTTC. Its protein product is CAISGGGNEQFF.

The chain has TRBV2 and TRBJ1-2, with D hard to call. This CDR3 contains 14 residues. The germline gives CDR1 SNHLY, CDR2 FYNNEI. Trimming cost V 9 bases and J 8 bases, with 22 bases left between them. The DNA for the CDR3 is TGTGCCAGTGACGTACTACTCTCCACGGGCGGCTACACCTTC. Protein product: CASDVLLSTGGYTF.

The chain carries TRBV28 and TRBJ2-4; unclear D gene. Trimming cost V 4 bases and J 0 bases, with 10 bases left between them. Germline-derived CDR1 and CDR2 are MDHEN and SYDVKM. The CDR3 totals 15 residues. The CDR3 loop reads CASSSHAEAKNIQYF. The DNA of the CDR3 is TGTGCCAGCAGTTCCCATGCGGAAGCCAAAAACATTCAGTACTTC. The full variable domain, completed using reference TRBV28 and TRBJ2-4, is DVKVTQSSRYLVKRTGEKVFLECVQDMDHENMFWYRQDPGLGLRLIYFSYDVKMKEKGDIPEGYSVSREKKERFSLILESASTNQTSMYLCASSSHAEAKNIQYFGAGTRLSVL.

The chain employs TRBV10-3 and TRBJ2-7, with D perhaps TRBD1 or TRBD2 (5 bases each). From germline, CDR1 is ENHRY and CDR2 SYGVKD. Trimming stripped 0 bases from V and 2 bases from J, with 11 bases between. CDR3 length: 15 amino acids. CDR3 residues: CAISESGPRTYEQYF. In DNA, the CDR3 is TGTGCCATCAGTGAGTCGGGACCCAGAACCTACGAGCAGTACTTC.

The rearrangement joins TRBV6-2 or TRBV6-3 to TRBJ2-2; 14 bases are shared with TRBD2. CDR3 length: 18 amino acids. With 4 bases clipped from V and 0 bases from J, the junction kept 4 bases outside the gene matches. The germline CDR1 and CDR2 sequences are MNHEY and SVGEGT. The CDR3 DNA follows: TGTGCCAGCAGTTTCGGACTAGCGGGGGGACCGAACACCGGGGAGCTGTTTTTT. Residues: CASSFGLAGGPNTGELFF.

This clonotype was seen a single time. This rearrangement joins TRBV4-1 to TRBJ2-3, with TRBD2 matching 8 bases. Germline CDR1 and CDR2: MGHRA and YSYEKL. CDR3 length equals 19 residues. The junction had 14 bases not matched to a gene; V was cut back by 0 bases and J by 3 bases. CDR3 sequence (DNA): TGCGCCAGCAGCCAAGACCGGTCGGGGGGGCAAAAAGGGACAGATACGCAGTATTTT. The encoded protein is CASSQDRSGGQKGTDTQYF.

This clonotype was detected once. The chain carries TRBV25-1 and TRBJ2-1; the D gene is possibly TRBD2 (7 bases). V was trimmed by 4 bases and J by 8 bases, leaving 18 bases between them. Germline CDR1 reads MGHDK; CDR2 reads SYGVNS. The CDR3 runs to 15 residues. The CDR3 spells CASSASRGAVDEQFF. The CDR3 DNA follows: TGTGCCAGCAGTGCGAGTCGGGGGGCAGTCGATGAGCAGTTCTTC.

This clonotype was detected once. CDR3 loop: CASSLLGNTEAFF. The CDR3 DNA reads as TGTGCCAGCAGCTTATTAGGGAACACTGAAGCTTTCTTT. The rearrangement joins TRBV7-3 to TRBJ1-1; D unclear. Germline lookup yields CDR1 SGHTA and CDR2 FQGTGA. The CDR3 runs to 13 residues. Trimming removed 2 bases from V and 1 base from J, with 5 bases in between.

The genes are TRBV5-1 and TRBJ2-7, with 10 bases lining up with TRBD1. The CDR3 is made up of 15 amino acids. The ends lost 0 bases at V and 2 bases at J; junction bases unmatched: 2. The V gene's germline CDR1 is SGHRS and CDR2 YFSETQ. The CDR3 DNA reads as TGCGCCAGCAGCTTGGACGGACAGGGGGCCTACGAGCAGTACTTC. Protein: CASSLDGQGAYEQYF.

The rearrangement uses TRBV5-1 and TRBJ1-1, with D unclear. V lost 4 bases, J lost 1 base, and 8 bases lay in between. The germline V gene encodes CDR1 SGHRS and CDR2 YFSETQ. This CDR3 has 13 amino acids. The CDR3 sequence is CASSAMSNTEAFF. The CDR3 DNA reads as TGCGCCAGCAGCGCGATGTCGAACACTGAAGCTTTCTTT.

Written as DNA, the CDR3 is TGTGCCAGCAGCTACCGACAGGGTGGTGGCTACACCTTC. Translated, it gives CASSYRQGGGYTF. The chain combines TRBV7-9 with TRBJ1-2; 7 nucleotides align to TRBD1. CDR3 length equals 13 residues. Germline values: CDR1 SEHNR, CDR2 FQNEAQ (reference sequence). Unmatched junction bases numbered 6, after V lost 4 bases and J lost 7 bases.

This clonotype has just one count. The chain employs TRBV20-1 and TRBJ2-5; weak D call: TRBD1 (6 bases). This CDR3 is 12 amino acids long. Trimming removed 1 base from V and 5 bases from J, with 8 bases in between. The V gene's germline CDR1 is DFQATT and CDR2 SNEGSKA (reference sequence). For the CDR3, the DNA is TGCAGTGCTAGAGTCCAGGGGGAGACCCAGTACTTC. Translating it yields CSARVQGETQYF.

This clonotype was picked up a small number of times. This rearrangement joins TRBV5-1 to TRBJ2-7, with 7 bases lining up with TRBD1. CDR3 length: 14 residues. The V and J ends lost 5 bases and 4 bases, in that order; junction bases with no gene match: 9. Germline CDR1 reads SGHRS; CDR2 reads YFSETQ. CDR3 sequence reads: CASSRTGVGYEQYF. The CDR3 bases are TGCGCCAGCAGTCGAACAGGGGTGGGATACGAGCAGTACTTC.

The rearrangement joins TRBV7-2 to TRBJ1-4, with unresolved D. Germline V gene lookup returns CDR1 SGHTA and CDR2 FQGNSA. Trimming shortened V by 5 bases and J by 6 bases, and 7 bases separated the two germline ends. The CDR3 length is 12 residues. CDR3 in DNA: TGTGCCAGCAGCAGAGACGATGAAAAACTGTTTTTT. It yields the protein CASSRDDEKLFF.